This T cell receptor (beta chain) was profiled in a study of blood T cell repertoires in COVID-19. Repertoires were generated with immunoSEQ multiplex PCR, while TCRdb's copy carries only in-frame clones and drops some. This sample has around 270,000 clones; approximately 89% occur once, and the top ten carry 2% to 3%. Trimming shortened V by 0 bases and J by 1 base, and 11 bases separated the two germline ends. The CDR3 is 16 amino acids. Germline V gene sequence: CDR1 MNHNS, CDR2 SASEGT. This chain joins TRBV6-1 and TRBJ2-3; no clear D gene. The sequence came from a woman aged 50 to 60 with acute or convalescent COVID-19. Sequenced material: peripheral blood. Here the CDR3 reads CASSEAVVPGTDTQYF. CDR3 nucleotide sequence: TGTGCCAGCAGTGAAGCTGTAGTTCCCGGCACAGATACGCAGTATTTT.